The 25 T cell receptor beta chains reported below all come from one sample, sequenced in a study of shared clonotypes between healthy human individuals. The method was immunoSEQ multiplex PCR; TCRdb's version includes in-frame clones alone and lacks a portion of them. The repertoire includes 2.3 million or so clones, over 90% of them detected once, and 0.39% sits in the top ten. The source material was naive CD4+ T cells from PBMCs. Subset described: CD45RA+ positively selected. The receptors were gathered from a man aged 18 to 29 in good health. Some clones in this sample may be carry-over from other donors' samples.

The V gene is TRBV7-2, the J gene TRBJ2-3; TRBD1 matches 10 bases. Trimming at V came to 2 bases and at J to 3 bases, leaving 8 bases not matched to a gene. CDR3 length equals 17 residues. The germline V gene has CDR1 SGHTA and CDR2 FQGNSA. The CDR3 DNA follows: TGTGCCAGCAGCTTAATCGGTTGGACAGGGGGTACAGATACGCAGTATTTT. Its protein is CASSLIGWTGGTDTQYF.

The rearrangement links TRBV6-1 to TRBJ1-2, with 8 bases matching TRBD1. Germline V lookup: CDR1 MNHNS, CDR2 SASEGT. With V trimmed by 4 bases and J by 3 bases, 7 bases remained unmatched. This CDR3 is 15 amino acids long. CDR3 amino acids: CASSVGQGAYYGYTF. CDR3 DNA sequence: TGTGCCAGCAGTGTCGGGCAGGGGGCTTACTATGGCTACACCTTC.

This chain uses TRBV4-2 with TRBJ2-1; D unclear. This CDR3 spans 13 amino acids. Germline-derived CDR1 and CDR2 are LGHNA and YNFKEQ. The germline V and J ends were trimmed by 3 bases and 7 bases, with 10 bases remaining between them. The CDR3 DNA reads TGTGCCAGCAGCCAGTCCCTCGGGAATGAGCAGTTCTTC. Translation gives CASSQSLGNEQFF.

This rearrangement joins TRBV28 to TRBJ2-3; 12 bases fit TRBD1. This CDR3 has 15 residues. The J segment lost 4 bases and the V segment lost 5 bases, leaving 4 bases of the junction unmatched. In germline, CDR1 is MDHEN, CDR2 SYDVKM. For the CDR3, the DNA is TGTGCCAGCAGTCTGGGACAGGGGGCTGCAGATACGCAGTATTTT. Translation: CASSLGQGAADTQYF.

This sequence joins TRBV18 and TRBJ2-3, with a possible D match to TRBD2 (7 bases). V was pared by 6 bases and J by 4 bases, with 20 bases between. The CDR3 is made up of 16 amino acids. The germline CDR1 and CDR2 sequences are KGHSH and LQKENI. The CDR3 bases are TGTGCCAGCTCCGCCTGGGGGCGCGGGAGAGCAGATACGCAGTATTTT. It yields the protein CASSAWGRGRADTQYF.

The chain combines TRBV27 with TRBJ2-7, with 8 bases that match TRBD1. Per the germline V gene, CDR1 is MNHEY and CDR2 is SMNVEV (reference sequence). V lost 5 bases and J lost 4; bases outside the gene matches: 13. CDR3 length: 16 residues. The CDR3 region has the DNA TGTGCCAGCAGTAGTTCAGGGGGCAGGTTTCATTACGAGCAGTACTTC. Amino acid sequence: CASSSSGGRFHYEQYF.

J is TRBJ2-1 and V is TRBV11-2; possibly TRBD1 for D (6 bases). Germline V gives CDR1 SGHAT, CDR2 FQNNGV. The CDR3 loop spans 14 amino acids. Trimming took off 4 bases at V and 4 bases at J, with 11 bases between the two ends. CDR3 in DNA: TGTGCCAGCAGCTACGACAGGTCATACAATGAGCAGTTCTTC. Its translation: CASSYDRSYNEQFF.

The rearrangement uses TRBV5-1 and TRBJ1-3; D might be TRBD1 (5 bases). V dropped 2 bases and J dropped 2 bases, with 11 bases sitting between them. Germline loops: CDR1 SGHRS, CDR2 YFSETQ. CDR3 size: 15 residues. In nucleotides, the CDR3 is TGCGCCAGCAGCTTTGACGGGGCCCCTGGAAACACCATATATTTT. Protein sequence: CASSFDGAPGNTIYF.

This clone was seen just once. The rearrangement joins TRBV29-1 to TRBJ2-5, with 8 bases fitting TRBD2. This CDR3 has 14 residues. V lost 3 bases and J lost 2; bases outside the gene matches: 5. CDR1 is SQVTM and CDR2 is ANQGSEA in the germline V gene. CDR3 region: CSVDPGGGQETQYF. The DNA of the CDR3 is TGCAGCGTTGATCCGGGCGGGGGGCAAGAGACCCAGTACTTC.

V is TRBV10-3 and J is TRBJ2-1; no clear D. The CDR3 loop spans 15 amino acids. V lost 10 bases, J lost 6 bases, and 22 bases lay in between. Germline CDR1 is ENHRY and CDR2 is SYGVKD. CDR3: CATAERGRTGNEQFF. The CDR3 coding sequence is TGTGCCACCGCCGAGAGAGGCCGGACGGGCAATGAGCAGTTCTTC.

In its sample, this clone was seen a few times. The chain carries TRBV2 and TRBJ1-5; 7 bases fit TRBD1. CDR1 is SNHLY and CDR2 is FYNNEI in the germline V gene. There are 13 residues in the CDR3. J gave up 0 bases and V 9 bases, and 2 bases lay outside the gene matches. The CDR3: CASDRDSNQPQHF. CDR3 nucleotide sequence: TGTGCCAGTGACAGGGATAGCAATCAGCCCCAGCATTTT.

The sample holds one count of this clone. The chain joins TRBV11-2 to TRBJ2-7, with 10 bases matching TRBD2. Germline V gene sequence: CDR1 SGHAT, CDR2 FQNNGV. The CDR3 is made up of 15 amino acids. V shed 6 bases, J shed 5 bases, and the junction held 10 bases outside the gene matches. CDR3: CASSSPGLARNEQYF. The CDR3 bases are TGTGCCAGCAGTTCGCCGGGACTAGCGAGAAACGAGCAGTACTTC.

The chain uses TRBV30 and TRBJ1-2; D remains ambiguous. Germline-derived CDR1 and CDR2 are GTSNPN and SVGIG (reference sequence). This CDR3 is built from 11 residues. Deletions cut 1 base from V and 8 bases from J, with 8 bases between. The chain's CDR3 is CAWSDPLGYTF. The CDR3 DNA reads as TGTGCCTGGAGTGACCCCCTGGGCTACACCTTC.

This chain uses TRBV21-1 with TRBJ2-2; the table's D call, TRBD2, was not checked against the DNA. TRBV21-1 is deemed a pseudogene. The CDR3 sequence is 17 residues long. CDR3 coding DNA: TGTGCCAGCAGCACCGGGCGGGTAGCGGGAAACACCGGGGAGCTGTTTTTT. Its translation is CASSTGRVAGNTGELFF.

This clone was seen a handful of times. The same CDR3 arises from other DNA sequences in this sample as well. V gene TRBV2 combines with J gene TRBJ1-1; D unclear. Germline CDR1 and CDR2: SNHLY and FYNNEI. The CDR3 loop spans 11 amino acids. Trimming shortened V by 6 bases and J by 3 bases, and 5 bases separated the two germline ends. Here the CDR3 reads CASSVYTEAFF. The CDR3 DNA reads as TGTGCCAGCAGCGTGTACACTGAAGCTTTCTTT.

CDR3 amino acids: CAAGATSYEQYF. DNA of the CDR3: TGTGCGGCAGGGGCAACCTCCTACGAGCAGTACTTC. This chain uses TRBV5-4 with TRBJ2-7, with D possibly TRBD1 on 6 matching bases. Germline CDR1 SGHNT, CDR2 YYREEE (reference sequence). This CDR3 region has 12 residues.

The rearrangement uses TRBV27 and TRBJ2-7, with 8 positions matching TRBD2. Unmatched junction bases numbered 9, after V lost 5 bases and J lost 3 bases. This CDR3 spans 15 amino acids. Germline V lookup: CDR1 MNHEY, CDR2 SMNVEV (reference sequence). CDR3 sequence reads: CASSPGPGGNYEQYF. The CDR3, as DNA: TGTGCCAGCAGTCCGGGGCCGGGAGGGAACTACGAGCAGTACTTC.

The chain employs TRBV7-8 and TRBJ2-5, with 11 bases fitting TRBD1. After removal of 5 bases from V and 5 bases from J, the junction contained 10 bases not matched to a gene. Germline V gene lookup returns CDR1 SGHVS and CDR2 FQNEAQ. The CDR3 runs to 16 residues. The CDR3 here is CASSLPGTGGRETQYF. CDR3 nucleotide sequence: TGTGCCAGCAGCCTACCCGGGACAGGGGGACGGGAGACCCAGTACTTC.

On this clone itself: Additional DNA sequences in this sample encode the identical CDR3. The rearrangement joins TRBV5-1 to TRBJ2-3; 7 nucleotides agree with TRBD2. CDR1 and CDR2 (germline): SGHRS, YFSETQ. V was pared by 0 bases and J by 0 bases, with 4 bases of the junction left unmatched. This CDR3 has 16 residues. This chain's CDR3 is CASSLESSGSTDTQYF. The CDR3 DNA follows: TGCGCCAGCAGCTTGGAGTCTAGCGGAAGCACAGATACGCAGTATTTT.

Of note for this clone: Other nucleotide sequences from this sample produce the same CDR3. The CDR3 bases are TGCAGCGTTGACCGAGGCACTGAAGCTTTCTTT. Protein sequence: CSVDRGTEAFF. The chain has TRBV29-1 and TRBJ1-1; D not resolved. The CDR3 length is 11 residues. Trimming took off 3 bases at V and 4 bases at J, with 6 bases between the two ends. Germline CDR1 and CDR2: SQVTM and ANQGSEA.

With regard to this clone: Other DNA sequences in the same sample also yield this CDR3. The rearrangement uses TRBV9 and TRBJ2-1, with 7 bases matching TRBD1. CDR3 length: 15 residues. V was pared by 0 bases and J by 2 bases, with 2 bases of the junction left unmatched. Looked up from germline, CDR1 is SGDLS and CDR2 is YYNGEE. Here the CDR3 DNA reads TGTGCCAGCAGCGTAGGGCAGGGGGCCTACAATGAGCAGTTCTTC. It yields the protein CASSVGQGAYNEQFF.

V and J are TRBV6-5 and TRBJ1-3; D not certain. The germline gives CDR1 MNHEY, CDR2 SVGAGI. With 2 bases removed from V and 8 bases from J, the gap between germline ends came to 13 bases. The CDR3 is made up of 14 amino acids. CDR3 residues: CASSYGVGGYTIYF. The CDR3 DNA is TGTGCCAGCAGTTACGGGGTTGGAGGGTACACCATATATTTT.

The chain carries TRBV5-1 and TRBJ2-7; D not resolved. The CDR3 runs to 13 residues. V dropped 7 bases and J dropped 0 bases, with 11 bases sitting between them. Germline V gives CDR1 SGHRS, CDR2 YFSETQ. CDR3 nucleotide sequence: TGCGCCAGCGGATATGACAACTCCTACGAGCAGTACTTC. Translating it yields CASGYDNSYEQYF.

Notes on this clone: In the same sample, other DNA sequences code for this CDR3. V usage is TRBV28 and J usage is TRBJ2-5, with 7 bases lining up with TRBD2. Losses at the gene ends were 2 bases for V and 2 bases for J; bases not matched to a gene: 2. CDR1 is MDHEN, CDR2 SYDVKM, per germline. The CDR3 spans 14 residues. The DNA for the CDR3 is TGTGCCAGCAGTTTAGTGGGGGGGCAAGAGACCCAGTACTTC. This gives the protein CASSLVGGQETQYF. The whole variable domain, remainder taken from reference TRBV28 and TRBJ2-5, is DVKVTQSSRYLVKRTGEKVFLECVQDMDHENMFWYRQDPGLGLRLIYFSYDVKMKEKGDIPEGYSVSREKKERFSLILESASTNQTSMYLCASSLVGGQETQYFGPGTRLLVL.

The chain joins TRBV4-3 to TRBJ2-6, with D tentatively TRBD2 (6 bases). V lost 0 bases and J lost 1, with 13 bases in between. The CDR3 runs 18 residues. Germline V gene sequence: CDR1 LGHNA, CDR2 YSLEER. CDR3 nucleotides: TGCGCCAGCAGCCAAGATTTCCACCGGGGGTCTGGGGCCAACGTCCTGACTTTC. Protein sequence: CASSQDFHRGSGANVLTF.